This passage covers 17 T cell receptor beta chains from one sample sequenced in a study of Tregs in tolerant kidney transplant recipients. TCRdb keeps only in-frame clones here, not all; method: immunoSEQ multiplex PCR. This table has 95,000 to 120,000 clones, around 90% appearing once. The material sequenced was CD4+ T cells from blood, taken before the transplant. The receptors were gathered from a human donor who received a combined kidney and bone marrow transplant.

Concerning this clone: Other DNA sequences in the sample encode the same CDR3. The gene calls are TRBV5-1 and TRBJ2-7; D might be TRBD1 (7 bases). Germline-derived CDR1 and CDR2 are SGHRS and YFSETQ. V was trimmed by 4 bases and J by 0 bases, leaving 14 bases between them. The CDR3 has 15 amino acids. The CDR3 bases are TGCGCCAGCAGCCCGGGGGACAGTCGCTCCTACGAGCAGTACTTC. Protein sequence: CASSPGDSRSYEQYF.

The rearrangement links TRBV7-9 to TRBJ1-5, with D perhaps matching TRBD1 (5 bases). Germline V gene sequence: CDR1 SEHNR, CDR2 FQNEAQ (reference sequence). V was clipped by 6 bases and J by 11 bases, with 26 bases between them. The CDR3 length is 16 residues. The CDR3 coding sequence is TGTGCCAGCAGTCATCCAGGGTACCGACGCATGGAGTCCCAGCATTTT. This translates into CASSHPGYRRMESQHF. The entire variable domain, with the rest obtained from reference TRBV7-9 and TRBJ1-5, is as follows: DTGVSQNPRHKITKRGQNVTFRCDPISEHNRLYWYRQTLGQGPEFLTYFQNEAQLEKSRLLSDRFSAERPKGSFSTLEIQRTEQGDSAMYLCASSHPGYRRMESQHFGDGTRLSIL.

The V and J genes are TRBV7-2 and TRBJ2-7, with a weak D call TRBD1 (6 bases). V shed 1 base and J shed 1 base, with 11 bases lying between them. This CDR3 has 15 amino acids. Germline loops: CDR1 SGHTA, CDR2 FQGNSA. CDR3 residues: CASSLVTGISYEQYF. The CDR3 DNA sequence: TGTGCCAGCAGCTTAGTAACAGGGATTTCCTACGAGCAGTACTTC.

The V gene is TRBV14, the J gene TRBJ2-7, with 9 bases identical to TRBD1. The CDR3 covers 15 residues. V trimming: 4 bases; J trimming: 2 bases; junction bases outside the gene matches: 6. The germline V gene has CDR1 SGHDN and CDR2 FVKESK. The CDR3 bases are TGTGCCAGCAGCCGGAGCGGGACAGGGACCTACGAGCAGTACTTC. Translating it yields CASSRSGTGTYEQYF.

V and J are TRBV23-1 and TRBJ2-7; perhaps TRBD2 as D (6 bases). TRBV23-1 counts as an open reading frame of uncertain function. The V gene lost 1 base and the J gene lost 7 bases, with 17 bases spanning the gap. The CDR3 consists of 15 residues. CDR3 in DNA: TGCGCCAGCAGTCAATTCATGCGGGGACCCCGGGAGCAGTACTTC. Translation gives CASSQFMRGPREQYF.

The chain couples TRBV7-9 to TRBJ2-7; 7 nucleotides align to TRBD2. Trimming took 5 bases from V and 5 from J; bases not matched to a gene: 9. CDR1 and CDR2 (germline): SEHNR, FQNEAQ (reference sequence). There are 14 residues in the CDR3. This CDR3 reads CASSPGLSPHEQYF. The CDR3, as DNA: TGTGCCAGCAGCCCGGGACTATCCCCCCACGAGCAGTACTTC. The complete variable domain, with remaining parts taken from reference TRBV7-9 and TRBJ2-7, reads DTGVSQNPRHKITKRGQNVTFRCDPISEHNRLYWYRQTLGQGPEFLTYFQNEAQLEKSRLLSDRFSAERPKGSFSTLEIQRTEQGDSAMYLCASSPGLSPHEQYFGPGTRLTVT.

The chain combines TRBV30 with TRBJ1-2, with D unresolved. This CDR3 has 14 amino acids. V lost 0 bases and J lost 1, with 9 bases in between. Germline lookup yields CDR1 GTSNPN and CDR2 SVGIG (reference sequence). Here the CDR3 DNA reads TGTGCCTGGAGTGTACGGCGGCTTAACTATGGCTACACCTTC. Amino acid sequence: CAWSVRRLNYGYTF.

With regard to this clone: The junction differs from germline at one of its ends, possibly a read error. The chain's CDR3 is CASSLALGQGADEQYF. The CDR3 DNA is TGTGCCAGCAGCCTAGCGCTGGGACAGGGGGCTGATGAGCAGTACTTC. The chain carries TRBV7-9 and TRBJ2-7; 12 nucleotides line up with TRBD1. The germline gives CDR1 SEHNR, CDR2 FQNEAQ (reference sequence). The CDR3 extends over 16 amino acids.

The chain employs TRBV27 and TRBJ1-2, with a weak D call TRBD1 (5 bases). CDR1 is MNHEY, CDR2 SMNVEV, per germline (reference sequence). CDR3 length: 13 amino acids. V was trimmed by 7 bases and J by 8 bases, leaving 17 bases between them. In DNA form, the CDR3 reads TGTGCCAGCACTGGGACGGAGGGCCGGGGCTACACCTTC. It specifies CASTGTEGRGYTF.

This clone showed up just a few times. V usage is TRBV5-1 and J usage is TRBJ2-1; 8 bases are shared with TRBD1. The CDR3 is 15 amino acids. CDR1 and CDR2 from the germline V gene are SGHRS and YFSETQ. V shed 0 bases, J shed 9 bases, and the junction held 8 bases outside the gene matches. The CDR3 loop reads CASSLVSGGEGEQFF. CDR3 nucleotide sequence: TGCGCCAGCAGCTTGGTGTCAGGGGGCGAGGGTGAGCAGTTCTTC.

The gene calls are TRBV27 and TRBJ2-5; D is perhaps TRBD2 (6 bases). CDR3 size: 14 residues. Trimming left V 5 bases short and J 5 bases short, with 15 bases between. Germline assignment: CDR1 MNHEY and CDR2 SMNVEV (reference sequence). CDR3 loop: CASSEGLTPETQYF. CDR3 DNA sequence: TGTGCCAGCAGTGAGGGACTCACCCCCGAGACCCAGTACTTC.

The rearrangement uses TRBV2 and TRBJ1-1, with D unresolved. This CDR3 region has 13 residues. The V end lost 5 bases, the J end lost 1 base, and 8 bases lay between the germline ends. The germline V gene has CDR1 SNHLY and CDR2 FYNNEI. CDR3 DNA: TGTGCCAGCAGTCGTAACAGGAACACTGAAGCTTTCTTT. Protein product: CASSRNRNTEAFF.

The chain links TRBV6-6 to TRBJ2-1; 9 bases are a match to TRBD1. This CDR3 has 15 amino acids. J lost 0 bases, V lost 8 bases, and 5 bases had no gene match. Germline-derived CDR1 and CDR2 are MNHNY and SVGAGI (reference sequence). The CDR3 is CASGPQGASYNEQFF. The CDR3 DNA reads TGTGCCAGCGGGCCACAGGGGGCCTCCTACAATGAGCAGTTCTTC.

The rearrangement uses TRBV10-3 and TRBJ1-4, with a weak D call TRBD1 (5 bases). The V end was cut by 10 bases, the J end by 4 bases, with 13 bases between. Germline CDR1 reads ENHRY; CDR2 reads SYGVKD. This CDR3 is built from 13 residues. CDR3 sequence (DNA): TGTGCCACTTCGACAGCGCTTAATGAAAAACTGTTTTTT. It encodes CATSTALNEKLFF.

The chain couples TRBV30 to TRBJ2-2, with 9 bases identical to TRBD1. CDR1 is GTSNPN, CDR2 SVGIG, per germline (reference sequence). The V gene end was trimmed by 3 bases and the J gene end by 3 bases; junction bases not matched to a gene: 2. The CDR3 loop spans 14 amino acids. The CDR3 protein is CAWRRTGDTGELFF. CDR3 bases: TGTGCCTGGAGGCGGACAGGGGACACCGGGGAGCTGTTTTTT. Drawing the rest from reference TRBV30 and TRBJ2-2, the complete variable domain is SQTIHQWPATLVQPVGSPLSLECTVEGTSNPNLYWYRQAAGRGLQLLFYSVGIGQISSEVPQNLSASRPQDRQFILSSKKLLLSDSGFYLCAWRRTGDTGELFFGEGSRLTVL.

V and J are TRBV29-1 and TRBJ1-2, with 7 bases lining up with TRBD1. V trimming: 2 bases; J trimming: 5 bases; junction bases outside the gene matches: 5. Germline V gives CDR1 SQVTM, CDR2 ANQGSEA. The CDR3 is 13 amino acids. The CDR3 is CSVEWSGGYGYTF. The CDR3 DNA reads as TGCAGCGTTGAATGGTCAGGGGGGTATGGCTACACCTTC.

The rearrangement joins TRBV5-1 to TRBJ1-6; D uncertain. The CDR3 sequence is 17 residues long. V was shortened by 0 bases and J by 2 bases, with 12 bases between the two germline ends. The germline gives CDR1 SGHRS, CDR2 YFSETQ. The CDR3 sequence: CASSLAPGSAYNSPLHF. The CDR3, as DNA: TGCGCCAGCAGCTTGGCTCCGGGTAGTGCCTATAATTCACCCCTCCACTTT.